This entry is about one TCR beta chain. Its antigen is currently unknown. The data were taken from a study of cytomegalovirus exposure and HLA in healthy donors. Study details: The approximately 120 validation repertoires were reported in a later analysis to have been generated on the same platform as the approximately 700 first-cohort repertoires. Findings and limits, study-wide: Cytomegalovirus status was reportedly diagnosed by the classifier with high sensitivity and specificity. Cytomegalovirus-associated TCR beta chains were listed, numbering 164. In vitro data verified a few CMV-associated chains as specific for CMV antigens.

Using immunoSEQ multiplex PCR, the repertoire was profiled, and TCRdb retains in-frame clones only, with some absent. The sample consists of around 220,000 clones, around nine tenths of them appearing once. CDR3 length: 16 residues. The junction had 3 bases not matched to a gene; V was cut back by 4 bases and J by 4 bases. Germline-derived CDR1 and CDR2 are SGHRS and YFSETQ. The chain combines TRBV5-1 with TRBJ2-1; 15 nucleotides match TRBD2. The TCR was taken from a young woman in good health and CMV-seronegative. The sample consisted of PBMCs. The CDR3 nucleotides read TGCGCCAGCAGCGCTGGACTAGCGGGAGGGTACAATGAGCAGTTCTTC. Protein sequence: CASSAGLAGGYNEQFF.